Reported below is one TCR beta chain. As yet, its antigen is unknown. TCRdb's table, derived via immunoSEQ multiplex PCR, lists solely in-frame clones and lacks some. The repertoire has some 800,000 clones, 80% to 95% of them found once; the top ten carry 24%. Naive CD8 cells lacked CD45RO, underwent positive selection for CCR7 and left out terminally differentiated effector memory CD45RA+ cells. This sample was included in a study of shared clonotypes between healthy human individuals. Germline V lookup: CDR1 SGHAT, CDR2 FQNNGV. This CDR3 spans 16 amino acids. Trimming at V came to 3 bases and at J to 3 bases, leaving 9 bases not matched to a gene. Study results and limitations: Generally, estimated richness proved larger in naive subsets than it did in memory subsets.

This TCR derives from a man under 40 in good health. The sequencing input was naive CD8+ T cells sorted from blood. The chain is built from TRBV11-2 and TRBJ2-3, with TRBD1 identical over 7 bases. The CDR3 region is CASSFGTARDTDTQYF. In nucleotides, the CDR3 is TGTGCCAGCAGCTTCGGGACAGCACGAGATACAGATACGCAGTATTTT.